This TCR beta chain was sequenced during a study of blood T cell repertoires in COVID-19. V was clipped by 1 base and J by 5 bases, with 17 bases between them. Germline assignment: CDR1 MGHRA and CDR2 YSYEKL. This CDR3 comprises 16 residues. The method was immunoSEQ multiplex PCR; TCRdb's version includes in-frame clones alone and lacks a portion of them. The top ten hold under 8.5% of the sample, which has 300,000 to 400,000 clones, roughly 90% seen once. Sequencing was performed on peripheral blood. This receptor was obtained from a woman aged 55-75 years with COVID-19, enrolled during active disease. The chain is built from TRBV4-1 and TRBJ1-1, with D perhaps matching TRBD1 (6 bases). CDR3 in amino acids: CASSQVRGGGLTEAFF. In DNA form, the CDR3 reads TGCGCCAGCAGCCAAGTTCGAGGGGGGGGGCTAACTGAAGCTTTCTTT.